Presented here are 19 T cell receptor beta chains from one specimen sequenced in a study of blood T cell repertoires in COVID-19. Assay: immunoSEQ multiplex PCR; the TCRdb copy retains only in-frame clones and omits some. The sample lists around 210,000 clones; around three quarters were seen once. Sample: peripheral blood. The source of these receptors is a woman aged 70-85 years with acute or convalescent COVID-19.

The rearrangement uses TRBV3-1 (or the pseudogene TRBV3-2) and TRBJ1-1; D not certain. The germline V gene encodes CDR1 LGHDT and CDR2 YNNKEL (reference sequence). The CDR3 contains 11 residues. V was cut by 6 bases and J by 8 bases, with 10 bases left in between. CDR3 sequence: CASSQIGEAFF. As DNA, the CDR3 is TGTGCCAGCAGTCAGATCGGGGAAGCTTTCTTT.

The chain carries TRBV29-1 and TRBJ2-7; TRBD2 agrees at 10 bases. CDR3 size: 14 residues. The germline V gene has CDR1 SQVTM and CDR2 ANQGSEA. After removal of 6 bases from V and 5 bases from J, the junction contained 10 bases not matched to a gene. CDR3 coding DNA: TGCAGCGTCCTCATAGCGGGAGGTTACCACGAGCAGTACTTC. Translated: CSVLIAGGYHEQYF.

The sample holds one count of this clone. This rearrangement joins TRBV13 to TRBJ2-2; 7 bases fit TRBD1. This CDR3 spans 17 amino acids. Unmatched junction bases numbered 12, after V lost 4 bases and J lost 4 bases. Germline CDR1 is PRHDT and CDR2 is FYEKMQ (reference sequence). CDR3 sequence: CASSSRGRDLGTGELFF. CDR3 nucleotide sequence: TGTGCCAGCAGCTCAAGGGGGCGCGATTTAGGCACCGGGGAGCTGTTTTTT.

The count of this clone is one. The chain recombines TRBV24-1 with TRBJ2-2; 8 bases fit TRBD1. Looked up from germline, CDR1 is KGHDR and CDR2 is SFDVKD. V lost 4 bases to trimming and J lost 0 bases; unmatched junction nucleotides: 3. This CDR3 has 16 amino acids. The CDR3 DNA reads as TGTGCCACCAGTGAAAGGACAGGGCCGAACACCGGGGAGCTGTTTTTT. Protein: CATSERTGPNTGELFF.

The V gene is TRBV6-6, the J gene TRBJ2-7; the D gene is possibly TRBD1 (5 bases). The CDR3 sequence is 14 residues long. V lost 5 bases and J lost 2, with 13 bases in between. The V gene's germline CDR1 is MNHNY and CDR2 SVGAGI (reference sequence). DNA of the CDR3: TGTGCCAGCAGTCCCAGACAGACGGCCTACGAGCAGTACTTC. Its translation is CASSPRQTAYEQYF.

This chain uses TRBV5-1 with TRBJ1-4; D ambiguous. Germline lookup yields CDR1 SGHRS and CDR2 YFSETQ. The CDR3 has 15 amino acids. V lost 5 bases and J 8 bases, leaving 19 bases between the germline ends. CDR3 in DNA: TGCGCCAGCAGGCCCCAAGGGTCGGCGGGGGAAAAACTGTTTTTT. Amino acids: CASRPQGSAGEKLFF.

The chain combines TRBV9 with TRBJ1-1; TRBD1 might be the D (5 bases). Germline loops: CDR1 SGDLS, CDR2 YYNGEE. V lost 0 bases to trimming and J lost 7 bases, with 7 bases between them. This CDR3 has 12 residues. Here the CDR3 DNA reads TGTGCCAGCAGCGTAGGAAGGGGTGAAGCTTTCTTT. Residues: CASSVGRGEAFF.

The rearrangement uses TRBV24-1 and TRBJ1-5; D is possibly TRBD1 (5 bases). CDR1 and CDR2 (germline): KGHDR, SFDVKD. The V gene lost 7 bases and the J gene lost 2 bases, with 11 bases spanning the gap. The CDR3 loop spans 14 amino acids. CDR3 in DNA: TGTGCCACCAGAGGGGTTAAGGGCAATCAGCCCCAGCATTTT. Residues: CATRGVKGNQPQHF.

This clone was seen a few times. The V and J genes are TRBV7-9 and TRBJ2-3; possibly TRBD2 for D (6 bases). In germline, CDR1 is SEHNR, CDR2 FQNEAQ (reference sequence). The CDR3 loop spans 17 amino acids. V was shortened by 4 bases and J by 2 bases, with 19 bases between the two germline ends. The DNA of the CDR3 is TGTGCCAGCAGCTCGTCAACTCTAGCGTCGGCCACAGATACGCAGTATTTT. It is translated as CASSSSTLASATDTQYF.

This clone was detected only a few times. The chain couples TRBV29-1 to TRBJ1-4; TRBD1 agrees at 9 bases. The germline V gene encodes CDR1 SQVTM and CDR2 ANQGSEA. After removal of 2 bases from V and 8 bases from J, the junction contained 9 bases not matched to a gene. CDR3 length: 15 residues. The CDR3 region is CSVESRDRVGEKLFF. In DNA form, the CDR3 reads TGCAGCGTTGAATCCCGGGACAGGGTGGGAGAAAAACTGTTTTTT.

J is TRBJ2-3 and V is TRBV5-4; no clear D. The CDR3 has 14 amino acids. The germline V and J ends were trimmed by 2 bases and 5 bases, with 12 bases remaining between them. Per germline, CDR1 SGHNT and CDR2 YYREEE (reference sequence). Written as DNA, the CDR3 is TGTGCCAGCAGCTTATCGTGGGCTGAAGATACGCAGTATTTT. It encodes CASSLSWAEDTQYF. The full variable domain, with the rest looked up from reference TRBV5-4 and TRBJ2-3, is ETGVTQSPTHLIKTRGQQVTLRCSSQSGHNTVSWYQQALGQGPQFIFQYYREEENGRGNFPPRFSGLQFPNYSSELNVNALELDDSALYLCASSLSWAEDTQYFGPGTRLTVL.

This chain joins TRBV6-6 and TRBJ2-6; D gene unclear. This CDR3 spans 15 amino acids. Germline loops: CDR1 MNHNY, CDR2 SVGAGI (reference sequence). V shed 4 bases and J shed 0 bases, with 7 bases lying between them. The CDR3 region is CASSSPGSGANVLTF. The CDR3 nucleotides read TGTGCCAGCAGTTCTCCAGGCTCTGGGGCCAACGTCCTGACTTTC.

The chain joins TRBV10-3 to TRBJ2-3, with 12 nucleotides matching TRBD2. V was pared by 6 bases and J by 8 bases, with 9 bases of the junction left unmatched. Per the germline V gene, CDR1 is ENHRY and CDR2 is SYGVKD. CDR3 length: 15 amino acids. The CDR3 bases are TGTGCCATCAGCCCTCCCGGGACTAGCGGGTCTACGCAGTATTTT. It specifies CAISPPGTSGSTQYF.

This chain joins TRBV28 and TRBJ1-4; TRBD1 might be the D (5 bases). CDR1 and CDR2 from the germline V gene are MDHEN and SYDVKM. The CDR3 is made up of 16 amino acids. With 7 bases removed from V and 4 bases from J, the gap between germline ends came to 19 bases. The CDR3: CASMAPLGLINEKLFF. The CDR3 DNA reads as TGTGCCAGCATGGCCCCCCTGGGGCTTATTAATGAAAAACTGTTTTTT.

The chain employs TRBV11-3 and TRBJ2-1, with D possibly TRBD2 on 6 matching bases. This CDR3 spans 14 amino acids. Looked up from germline, CDR1 is SGHNT and CDR2 is YENEEA. V shed 1 base and J shed 7 bases, with 11 bases lying between them. Here the CDR3 reads CASSLGQAGNEQFF. In DNA, the CDR3 is TGTGCCAGCAGCTTAGGCCAGGCGGGGAATGAGCAGTTCTTC.

V is TRBV18 and J is TRBJ1-4; 10 bases line up with TRBD1. This CDR3 has 15 residues. V dropped 3 bases and J dropped 7; count of bases not matched to a gene: 5. In germline, CDR1 is KGHSH, CDR2 LQKENI. The CDR3 sequence is CASSPKDRGVEKLFF. Here the CDR3 DNA reads TGTGCCAGCTCACCGAAGGACAGGGGGGTTGAAAAACTGTTTTTT.

The chain couples TRBV28 to TRBJ2-1, with 10 bases that match TRBD2. Trimming took 6 bases from V and 5 from J; bases not matched to a gene: 4. The V gene's germline CDR1 is MDHEN and CDR2 SYDVKM. The CDR3 contains 14 residues. The CDR3 is CASSRTSGDNEQFF. The DNA for the CDR3 is TGTGCCAGCAGCCGGACTAGCGGCGACAATGAGCAGTTCTTC.

The rearrangement uses TRBV24-1 and TRBJ1-5; a weak D match, TRBD1 (6 bases). The germline V gene encodes CDR1 KGHDR and CDR2 SFDVKD. The CDR3 has 14 amino acids. V gave up 3 bases and J gave up 7 bases, with 12 bases separating them. CDR3 region: CATSDPRGSQPQHF. The CDR3 DNA is TGTGCCACCAGTGATCCGAGGGGGTCGCAGCCCCAGCATTTT.

This sequence joins TRBV18 and TRBJ1-1; TRBD1 aligns across 12 bases. Looked up from germline, CDR1 is KGHSH and CDR2 is LQKENI. The CDR3 spans 16 residues. The V and J ends lost 0 bases and 1 base, in that order; junction bases with no gene match: 0. CDR3 in amino acids: CASSPPGQGANTEAFF. In DNA, the CDR3 is TGTGCCAGCTCACCACCGGGACAGGGGGCGAACACTGAAGCTTTCTTT.